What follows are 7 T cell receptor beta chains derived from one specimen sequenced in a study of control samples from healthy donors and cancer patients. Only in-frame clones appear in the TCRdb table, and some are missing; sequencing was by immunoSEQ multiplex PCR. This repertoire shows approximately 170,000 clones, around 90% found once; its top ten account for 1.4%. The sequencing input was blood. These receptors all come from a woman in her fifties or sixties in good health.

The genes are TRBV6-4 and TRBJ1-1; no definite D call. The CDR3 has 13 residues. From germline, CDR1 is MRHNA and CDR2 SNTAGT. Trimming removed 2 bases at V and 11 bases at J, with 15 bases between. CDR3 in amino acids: CASSDHGVGEAFF. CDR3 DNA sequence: TGTGCCAGCAGTGACCACGGGGTGGGTGAGGCTTTCTTT.

The CDR3, as DNA: TGTGCCAGCAGCTTAGGGCCAGCCCGGATAAGGCACTATGGCTACACCTTC. Translated: CASSLGPARIRHYGYTF. This chain uses TRBV7-2 with TRBJ1-2; D is undetermined. The CDR3 length is 17 residues. The ends were cut back, 1 base at V and 3 bases at J, with 18 bases in the middle. Looked up from germline, CDR1 is SGHTA and CDR2 is FQGNSA.

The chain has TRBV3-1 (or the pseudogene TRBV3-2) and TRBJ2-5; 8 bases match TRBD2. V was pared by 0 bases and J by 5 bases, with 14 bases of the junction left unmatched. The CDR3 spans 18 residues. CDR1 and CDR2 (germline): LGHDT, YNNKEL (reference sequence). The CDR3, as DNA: TGTGCCAGCAGCCAAGATCACCCCCCGAGCGGGAGAGGGGAGACCCAGTACTTC. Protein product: CASSQDHPPSGRGETQYF.

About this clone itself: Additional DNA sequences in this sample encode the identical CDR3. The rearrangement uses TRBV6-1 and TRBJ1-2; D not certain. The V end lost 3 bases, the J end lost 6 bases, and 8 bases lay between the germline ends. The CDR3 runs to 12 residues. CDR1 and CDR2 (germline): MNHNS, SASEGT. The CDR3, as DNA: TGTGCCAGCAGTGAGCGGGGTAATGGCTACACCTTC. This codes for CASSERGNGYTF.

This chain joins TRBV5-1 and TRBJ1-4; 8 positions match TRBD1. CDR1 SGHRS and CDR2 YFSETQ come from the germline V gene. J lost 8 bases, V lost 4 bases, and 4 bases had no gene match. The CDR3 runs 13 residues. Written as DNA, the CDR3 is TGCGCCAGCAGCCCGGACAGGGTGGAAAAACTGTTTTTT. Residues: CASSPDRVEKLFF.

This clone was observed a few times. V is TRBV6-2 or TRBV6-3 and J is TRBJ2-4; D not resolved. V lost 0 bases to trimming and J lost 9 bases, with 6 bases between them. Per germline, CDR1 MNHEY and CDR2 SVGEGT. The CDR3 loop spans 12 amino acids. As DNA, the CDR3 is TGTGCCAGCAGTTACTCATTGAGCATTCAGTACTTC. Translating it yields CASSYSLSIQYF.

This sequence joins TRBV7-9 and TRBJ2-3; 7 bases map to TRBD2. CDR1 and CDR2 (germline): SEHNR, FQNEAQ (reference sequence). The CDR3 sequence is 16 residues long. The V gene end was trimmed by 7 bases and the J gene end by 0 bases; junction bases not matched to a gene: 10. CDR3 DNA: TGTGCCAGCATCCTAAGGCCACTAGCGAGCACAGATACGCAGTATTTT. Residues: CASILRPLASTDTQYF.